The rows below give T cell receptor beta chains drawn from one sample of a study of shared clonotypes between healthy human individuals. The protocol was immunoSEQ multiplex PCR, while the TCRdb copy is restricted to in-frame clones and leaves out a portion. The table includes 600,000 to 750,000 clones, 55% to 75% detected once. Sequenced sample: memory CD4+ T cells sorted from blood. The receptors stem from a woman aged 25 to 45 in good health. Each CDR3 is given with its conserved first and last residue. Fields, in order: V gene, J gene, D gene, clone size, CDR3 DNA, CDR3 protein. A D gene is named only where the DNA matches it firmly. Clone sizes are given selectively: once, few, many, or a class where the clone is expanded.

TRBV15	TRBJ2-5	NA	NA	TGTGCCACGAGCTGGGACTTCTCACAAGAGACCCAGTACTTC	CATSWDFSQETQYF
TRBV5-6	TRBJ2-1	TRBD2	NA	TGTGCCAGCAGCCGGATAGCGGGAGGGCCGGGAAATGAGCAGTTCTTC	CASSRIAGGPGNEQFF
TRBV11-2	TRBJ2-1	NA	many	TGTGCCAGCAGTCTTAAATACAATGAGCAGTTCTTC	CASSLKYNEQFF
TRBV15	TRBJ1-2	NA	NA	TGTGCCACCAGCATAAGACTGGATTTCGCATCCTATGGCTACACCTTC	CATSIRLDFASYGYTF
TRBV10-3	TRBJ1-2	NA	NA	TGTGCCATCAGTGAGTCGGGTAGTTTTACTGACTATGGCTACACCTTC	CAISESGSFTDYGYTF
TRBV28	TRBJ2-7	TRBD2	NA	TGTGCCAGCAGGAGGAGCGGGAGGGCCGGCTACGAGCAGTACTTC	CASRRSGRAGYEQYF
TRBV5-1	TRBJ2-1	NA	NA	TGCGCCAGCAGGGGGCGAGGCATCAAAGCGGATGAGCAGTTCTTC	CASRGRGIKADEQFF
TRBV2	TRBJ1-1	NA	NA	TGTGCCAGCAGTGAAAGGGAGGGGAACACTGAAGCTTTCTTT	CASSEREGNTEAFF
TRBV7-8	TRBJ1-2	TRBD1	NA	TGTGCCAGCAGCTTAAATAGCCAGGGGGCGCCCGGCTACACCTTC	CASSLNSQGAPGYTF
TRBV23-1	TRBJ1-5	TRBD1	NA	TGCGCCAGCAGCCAAGCCCGTTCTCTGGGACAGGGGCTGAATCAGCCCCAGCATTTT	CASSQARSLGQGLNQPQHF
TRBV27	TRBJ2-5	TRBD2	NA	TGTGCCAGCAGTGGACCCCCGGGACTAGCGGGAGAGACCCAGTACTTC	CASSGPPGLAGETQYF
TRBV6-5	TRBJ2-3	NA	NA	TGTGCCAGCAGTCCTTACAGAGGGAGCACAGATACGCAGTATTTT	CASSPYRGSTDTQYF
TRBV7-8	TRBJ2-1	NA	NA	TGTGCCAGCAGCCCAGGGCGGTATGAGCAGTTCTTC	CASSPGRYEQFF
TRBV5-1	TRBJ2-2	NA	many	TGCGCCAGCAGCGTTAGTGCCAGCAACACCGGGGAGCTGTTTTTT	CASSVSASNTGELFF
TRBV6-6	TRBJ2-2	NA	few	TGTGCCAGCAGTTACACCACCGGGGAGCTGTTTTTT	CASSYTTGELFF